This TCR beta chain was found in a study of CD8 T cell repertoires and HIV-1 epitope variants. Study-level points and caveats: Nine antigen-specific TCR beta clonotypes were found; 5 to 7 seemed cross-reactive to variants.

TCRdb's copy holds only in-frame clones and misses some; the assay was immunoSEQ multiplex PCR. Of over 90,000 clones listed, roughly 81% are singletons. Notes on this clone: What it binds is unknown.

The sequencing input was uncultured baseline CD8+ T cells from peripheral blood mononuclear cells (PBMCs). This sequence originates from a male donor with HIV.

In DNA, the CDR3 is TGTGCCTGGAGTGTTAAGGTTTCTGGAAACACCATATATTTT. Translating gives CAWSVKVSGNTIYF. The chain employs TRBV30 and TRBJ1-3, with D unclear. Per germline, CDR1 GTSNPN and CDR2 SVGIG (reference sequence). Trimming left V 0 bases short and J 1 base short, with 7 bases between. This CDR3 has 14 residues.